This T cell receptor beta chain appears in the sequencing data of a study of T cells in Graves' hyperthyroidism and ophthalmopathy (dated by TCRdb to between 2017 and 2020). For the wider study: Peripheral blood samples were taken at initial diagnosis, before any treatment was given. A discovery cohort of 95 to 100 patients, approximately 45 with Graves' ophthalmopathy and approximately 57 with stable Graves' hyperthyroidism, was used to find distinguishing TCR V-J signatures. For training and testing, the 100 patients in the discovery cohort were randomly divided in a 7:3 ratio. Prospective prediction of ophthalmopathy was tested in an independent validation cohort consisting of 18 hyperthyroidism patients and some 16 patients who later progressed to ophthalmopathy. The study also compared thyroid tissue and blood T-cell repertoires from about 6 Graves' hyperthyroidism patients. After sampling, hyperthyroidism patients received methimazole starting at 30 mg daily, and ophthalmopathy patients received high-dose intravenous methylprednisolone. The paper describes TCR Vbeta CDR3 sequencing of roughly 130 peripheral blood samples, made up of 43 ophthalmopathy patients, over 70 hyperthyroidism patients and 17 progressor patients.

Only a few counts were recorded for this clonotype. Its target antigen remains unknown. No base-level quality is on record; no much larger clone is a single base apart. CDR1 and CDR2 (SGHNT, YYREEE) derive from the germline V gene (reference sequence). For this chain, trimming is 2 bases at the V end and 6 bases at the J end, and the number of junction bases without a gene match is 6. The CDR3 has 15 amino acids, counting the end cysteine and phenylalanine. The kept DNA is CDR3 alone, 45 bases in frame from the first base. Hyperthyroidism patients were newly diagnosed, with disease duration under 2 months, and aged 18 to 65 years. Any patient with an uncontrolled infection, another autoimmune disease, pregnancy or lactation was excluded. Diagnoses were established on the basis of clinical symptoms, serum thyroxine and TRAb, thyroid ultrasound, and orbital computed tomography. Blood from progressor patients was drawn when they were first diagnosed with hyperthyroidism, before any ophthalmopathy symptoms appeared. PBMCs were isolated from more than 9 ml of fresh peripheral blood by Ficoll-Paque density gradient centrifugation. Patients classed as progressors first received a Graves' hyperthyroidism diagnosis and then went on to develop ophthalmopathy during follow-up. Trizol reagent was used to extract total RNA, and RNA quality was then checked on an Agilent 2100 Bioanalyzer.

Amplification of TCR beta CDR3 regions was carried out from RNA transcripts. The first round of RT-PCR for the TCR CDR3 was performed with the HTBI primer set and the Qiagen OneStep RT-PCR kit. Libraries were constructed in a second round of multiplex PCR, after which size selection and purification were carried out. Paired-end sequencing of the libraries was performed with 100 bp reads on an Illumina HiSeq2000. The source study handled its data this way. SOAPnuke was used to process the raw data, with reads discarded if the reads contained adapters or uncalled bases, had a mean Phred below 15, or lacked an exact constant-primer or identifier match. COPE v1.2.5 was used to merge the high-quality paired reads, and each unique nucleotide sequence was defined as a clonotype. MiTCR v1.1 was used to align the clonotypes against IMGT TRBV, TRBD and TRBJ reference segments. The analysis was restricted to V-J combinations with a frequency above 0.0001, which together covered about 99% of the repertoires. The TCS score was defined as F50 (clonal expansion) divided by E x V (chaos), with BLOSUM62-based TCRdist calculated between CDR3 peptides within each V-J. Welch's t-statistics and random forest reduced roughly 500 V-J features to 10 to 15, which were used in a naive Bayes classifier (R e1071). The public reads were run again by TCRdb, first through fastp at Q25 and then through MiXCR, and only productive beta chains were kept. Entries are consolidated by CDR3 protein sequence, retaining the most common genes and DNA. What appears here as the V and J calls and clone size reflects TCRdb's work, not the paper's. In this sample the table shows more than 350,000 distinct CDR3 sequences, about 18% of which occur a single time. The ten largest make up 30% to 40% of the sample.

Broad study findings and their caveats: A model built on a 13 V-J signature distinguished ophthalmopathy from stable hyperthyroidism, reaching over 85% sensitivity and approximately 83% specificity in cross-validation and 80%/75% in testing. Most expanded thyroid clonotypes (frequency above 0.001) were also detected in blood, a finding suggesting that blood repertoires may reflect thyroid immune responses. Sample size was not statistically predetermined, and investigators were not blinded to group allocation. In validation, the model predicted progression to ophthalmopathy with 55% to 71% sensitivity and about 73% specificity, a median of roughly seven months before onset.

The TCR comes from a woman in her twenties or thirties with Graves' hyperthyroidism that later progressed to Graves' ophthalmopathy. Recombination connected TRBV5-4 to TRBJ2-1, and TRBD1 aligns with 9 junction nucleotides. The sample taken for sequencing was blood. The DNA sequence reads TGTGCCAGCAGCTTCAGACAGGGGGTCTCCAATGAGCAGTTCTTC. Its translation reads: CASSFRQGVSNEQFF. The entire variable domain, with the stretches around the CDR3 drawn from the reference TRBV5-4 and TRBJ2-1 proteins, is ETGVTQSPTHLIKTRGQQVTLRCSSQSGHNTVSWYQQALGQGPQFIFQYYREEENGRGNFPPRFSGLQFPNYSSELNVNALELDDSALYLCASSFRQGVSNEQFFGPGTRLTVL.